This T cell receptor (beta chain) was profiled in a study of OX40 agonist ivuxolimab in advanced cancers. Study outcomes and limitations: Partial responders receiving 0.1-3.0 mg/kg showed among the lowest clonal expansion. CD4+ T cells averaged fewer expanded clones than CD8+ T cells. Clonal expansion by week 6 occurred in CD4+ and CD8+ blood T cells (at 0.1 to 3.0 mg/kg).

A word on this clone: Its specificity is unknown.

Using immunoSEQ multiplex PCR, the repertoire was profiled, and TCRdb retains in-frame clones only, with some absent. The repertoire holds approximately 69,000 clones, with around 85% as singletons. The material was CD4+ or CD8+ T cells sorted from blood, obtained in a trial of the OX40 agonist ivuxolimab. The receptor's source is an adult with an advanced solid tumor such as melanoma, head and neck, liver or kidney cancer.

CDR3 residues: CASSLVENRDIQYF. The CDR3 nucleotides are TGTGCCAGCAGCTTAGTAGAAAATCGGGACATTCAGTACTTC. The J gene is TRBJ2-4, the V gene TRBV7-2; no reliable D call. With 1 base removed from V and 8 bases from J, the gap between germline ends came to 12 bases. The germline V gene encodes CDR1 SGHTA and CDR2 FQGNSA. The CDR3 length is 14 residues.